This T cell receptor beta chain emerged from a study of T cell changes during pregnancy in multiple sclerosis. Germline CDR1 reads SGHRS; CDR2 reads YFSETQ. The ends were cut back, 1 base at V and 4 bases at J, with 15 bases in the middle. The CDR3 is 16 residues long. The assay was immunoSEQ multiplex PCR, and TCRdb's table has in-frame clones only and misses some. The sample holds approximately 37,000 clones; roughly nine tenths are singletons and the top ten take around 0.73%. This clonotype was obtained from a female donor with multiple sclerosis, enrolled in a pregnancy study. The sample in question was CD4+ T cells from peripheral blood mononuclear cells, obtained before pregnancy. The chain links TRBV5-1 to TRBJ2-1; D remains ambiguous. CDR3 loop: CASSLLGRVQYNEQFF. The CDR3, as DNA: TGCGCCAGCAGCTTGTTGGGCAGAGTTCAATACAATGAGCAGTTCTTC. Looking up the rest from reference TRBV5-1 and TRBJ2-1 gives the full variable domain: KAGVTQTPRYLIKTRGQQVTLSCSPISGHRSVSWYQQTPGQGLQFLFEYFSETQRNKGNFPGRFSGRQFSNSRSEMNVSTLELGDSALYLCASSLLGRVQYNEQFFGPGTRLTVL.